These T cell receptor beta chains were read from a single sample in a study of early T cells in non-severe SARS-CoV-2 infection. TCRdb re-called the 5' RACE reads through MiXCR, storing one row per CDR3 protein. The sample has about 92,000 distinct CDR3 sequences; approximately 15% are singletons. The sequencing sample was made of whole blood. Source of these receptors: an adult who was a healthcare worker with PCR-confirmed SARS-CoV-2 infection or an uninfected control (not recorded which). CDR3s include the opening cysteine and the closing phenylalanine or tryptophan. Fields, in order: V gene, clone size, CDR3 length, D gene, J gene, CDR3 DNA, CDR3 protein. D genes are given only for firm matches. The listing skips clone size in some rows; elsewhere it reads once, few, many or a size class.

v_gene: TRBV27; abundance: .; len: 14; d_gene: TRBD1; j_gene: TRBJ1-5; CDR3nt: TGTGCCAGCAGTTACAGGGGACAATATCAGCCCCAGCATTTT; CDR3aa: CASSYRGQYQPQHF
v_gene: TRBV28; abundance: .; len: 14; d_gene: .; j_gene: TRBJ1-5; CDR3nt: TGTGCCAGCAGCCCCGTTGGGCCAAATCAGCCCCAGCATTTT; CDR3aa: CASSPVGPNQPQHF
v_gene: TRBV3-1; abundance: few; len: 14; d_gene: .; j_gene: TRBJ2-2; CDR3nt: TGTGCCAGCAGCCAAGCAGCGAGGTCCGGGGAGCTGTTTTTT; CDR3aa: CASSQAARSGELFF
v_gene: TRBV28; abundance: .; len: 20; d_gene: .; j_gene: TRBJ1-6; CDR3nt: TGTGCCAGCAGCACCCAACCACCCACTCGGTTGACGGAATATAATTCACCCCTCCACTTT; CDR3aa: CASSTQPPTRLTEYNSPLHF
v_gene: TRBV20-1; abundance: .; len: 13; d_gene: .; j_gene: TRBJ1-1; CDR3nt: TGCAGTGCTAGTATCATCGACGGATTTGAAGTTTTCTTT; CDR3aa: CSASIIDGFEVFF
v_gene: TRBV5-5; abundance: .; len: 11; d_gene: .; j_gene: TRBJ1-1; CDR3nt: TGTGCCAGCAGCTTTGGAACTGAAGCTTTCTTT; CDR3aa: CASSFGTEAFF
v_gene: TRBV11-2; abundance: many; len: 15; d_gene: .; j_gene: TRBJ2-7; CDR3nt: TGTGCCAGCAGCTTAGGACACCAAGGGCCCTACGAGCAGTACTTC; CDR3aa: CASSLGHQGPYEQYF
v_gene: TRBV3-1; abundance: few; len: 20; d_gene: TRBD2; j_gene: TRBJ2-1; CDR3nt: TGTGCCAGCAGCCTAGAAGGACAGTCTTTTCCTAGCGGGAGATTGGATGAGCAGTTCTTC; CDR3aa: CASSLEGQSFPSGRLDEQFF
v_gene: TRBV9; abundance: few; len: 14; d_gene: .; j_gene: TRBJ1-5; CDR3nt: TGTGCCAGCAGCGTAGGAGCAAGCAATCAGCCCCAGCATTTT; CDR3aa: CASSVGASNQPQHF
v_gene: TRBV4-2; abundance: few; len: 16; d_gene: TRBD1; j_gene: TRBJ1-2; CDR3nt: TGTGCCAGCAGCCAAGATGCGGGACAGGGGAACTATGGCTACACCTTC; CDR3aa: CASSQDAGQGNYGYTF
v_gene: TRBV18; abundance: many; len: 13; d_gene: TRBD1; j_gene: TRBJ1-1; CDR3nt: TGTGCCAGCTCACCGGGACAGACCCCCGAAGCTTTCTTT; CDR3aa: CASSPGQTPEAFF
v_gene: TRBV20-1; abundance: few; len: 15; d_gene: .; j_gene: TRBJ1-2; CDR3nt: TGCAGTGCTAGTGGAGGGTGGGGCGAGAGCTATGGCTACACCTTC; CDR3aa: CSASGGWGESYGYTF
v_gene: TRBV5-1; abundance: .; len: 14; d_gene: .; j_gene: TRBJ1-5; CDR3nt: TGCGCCAGCAGCTTGGACGGGAACAATCAGCCCCAGCATTTT; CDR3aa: CASSLDGNNQPQHF
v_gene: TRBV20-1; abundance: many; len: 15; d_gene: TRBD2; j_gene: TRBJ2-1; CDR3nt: TGCAGTGCTAGAGATCCTAGCGGGAGGGAAAATGAGCAGTTCTTC; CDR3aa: CSARDPSGRENEQFF
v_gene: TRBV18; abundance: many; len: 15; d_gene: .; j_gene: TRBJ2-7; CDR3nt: TGTGCCAGCTCACCACCGGGGCAGGGTAGAAACGAGCAGTACTTC; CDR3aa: CASSPPGQGRNEQYF
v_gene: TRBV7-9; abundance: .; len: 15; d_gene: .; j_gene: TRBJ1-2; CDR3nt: TGTGCCAGCAGCACACCAGGGACCCCCAACTATGGCTACACCTTC; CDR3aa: CASSTPGTPNYGYTF
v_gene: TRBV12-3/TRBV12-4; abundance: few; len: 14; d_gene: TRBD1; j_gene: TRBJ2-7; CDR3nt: TGTGCCAGCAGAACCGGGACAGGGGGCTTCGAGCAGTACTTC; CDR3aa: CASRTGTGGFEQYF
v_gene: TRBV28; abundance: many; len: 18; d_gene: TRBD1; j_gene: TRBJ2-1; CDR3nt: TGTGCCAGCAGTTCGGGACAGACCCACGAGTTCTCCTACAATGAGCAGTTCTTC; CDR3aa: CASSSGQTHEFSYNEQFF
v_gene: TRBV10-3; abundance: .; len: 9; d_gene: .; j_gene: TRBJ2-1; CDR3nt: TGTGCCATCGGTCATGAGCAGTTCTTC; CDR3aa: CAIGHEQFF
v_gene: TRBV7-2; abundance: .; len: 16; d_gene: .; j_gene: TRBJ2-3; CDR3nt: TGTGCCAGCAGCTTATGGGTGGGAGTTGCGGGAGATACGCAGTATTTT; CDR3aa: CASSLWVGVAGDTQYF
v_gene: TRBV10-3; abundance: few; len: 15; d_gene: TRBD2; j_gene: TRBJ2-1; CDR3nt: TGTGCCATCAGTACCGGGACTAGCGGGAGGGATGAGCAGTTCTTC; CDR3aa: CAISTGTSGRDEQFF
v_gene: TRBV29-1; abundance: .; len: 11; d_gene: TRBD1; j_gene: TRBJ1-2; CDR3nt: TGCAGTACAGACAGGGGTATTGACTACACCTTC; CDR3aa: CSTDRGIDYTF
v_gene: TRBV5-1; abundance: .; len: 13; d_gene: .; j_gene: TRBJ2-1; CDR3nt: TGCGCCAGCAGAGTAGGGTTGGACAATGAGCAGTTCTTC; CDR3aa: CASRVGLDNEQFF
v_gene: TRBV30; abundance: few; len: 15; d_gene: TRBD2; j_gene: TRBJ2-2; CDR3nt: TGTGCCTGGAGTTCTCTAGCGGGGAACACCGGGGAGCTGTTTTTT; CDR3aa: CAWSSLAGNTGELFF
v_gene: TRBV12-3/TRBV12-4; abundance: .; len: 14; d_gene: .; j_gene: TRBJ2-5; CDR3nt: TGTGCCAGCAGTTTACGACGGACACAAGAGACCCAGTACTTC; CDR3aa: CASSLRRTQETQYF
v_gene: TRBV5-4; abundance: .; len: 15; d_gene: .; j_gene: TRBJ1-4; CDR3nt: TGTGCCAGCAGCTTGAATTCCGGTTATAATGAAAAACTGTTTTTT; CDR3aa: CASSLNSGYNEKLFF
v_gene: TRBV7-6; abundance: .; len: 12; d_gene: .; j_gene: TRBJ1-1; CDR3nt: TGTGCCAGCAGCCTGTACTCAGGAACAACTTTCTTT; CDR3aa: CASSLYSGTTFF
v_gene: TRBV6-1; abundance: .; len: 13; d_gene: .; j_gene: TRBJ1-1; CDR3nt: TGTGCCAGCAAGGCTAAAGAGGACACTGAAGCTTTCTTT; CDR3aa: CASKAKEDTEAFF
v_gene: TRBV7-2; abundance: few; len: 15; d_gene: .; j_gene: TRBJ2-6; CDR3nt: TGTGCCAGCAGCGTAGGGCTCTCTGGGGCCAACGTCCTGACTTTC; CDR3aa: CASSVGLSGANVLTF